The rows below give T cell receptor beta chains drawn from one sample of a study of shared clonotypes between healthy human individuals. The assay was immunoSEQ multiplex PCR, and TCRdb's table has in-frame clones only and misses some. The sample holds millions of clones; about 93% are singletons and the top ten take 1.7%. The sequenced sample consisted of naive CD8+ T cells from PBMCs. The source is a man aged 18 to 29 in good health. Some clones in this sample may be carry-over from other donors' samples. The CDR3 runs from the conserved cysteine through the conserved F or W. D genes are given only for firm matches. Clone sizes are given selectively: once, few, many, or a class where the clone is expanded.

cdr3_aa,cdr3_nt,v_call,d_call,clone_size,j_call
CASSSGLSGAQYF,TGTGCCAGCAGCTCAGGACTATCGGGAGCTCAGTACTTC,TRBV11-2,NA,NA,TRBJ2-5
CASSFYPGQGRQPQHF,TGTGCCAGCAGTTTCTATCCGGGACAGGGTCGGCAGCCCCAGCATTTT,TRBV27,TRBD1,NA,TRBJ1-5
CASSLGEAANEKLFF,TGTGCCAGCAGCTTGGGGGAGGCAGCAAATGAAAAACTGTTTTTT,TRBV5-6,NA,NA,TRBJ1-4
CSVGGTSLSGNTIYF,TGCAGCGTTGGCGGGACATCGCTCTCCGGAAACACCATATATTTT,TRBV29-1,NA,NA,TRBJ1-3
CASSPYRGANYGYTF,TGTGCCAGCAGTCCTTACAGGGGCGCTAACTATGGCTACACCTTC,TRBV28,TRBD1,NA,TRBJ1-2
CASSPPGTGASYNEQFF,TGTGCCAGCAGCCCCCCGGGGACGGGAGCATCCTACAATGAGCAGTTCTTC,TRBV4-2,NA,NA,TRBJ2-1
CASSPMSGGGYEQYF,TGTGCCAGCAGCCCGATGTCTGGAGGGGGCTACGAGCAGTACTTC,TRBV11-2,NA,NA,TRBJ2-7
CASSLEGARSTEAFF,TGTGCCAGCAGCTTAGAAGGGGCTAGGAGCACTGAAGCTTTCTTT,TRBV7-6,NA,NA,TRBJ1-1
CASARTSGIYEQYF,TGCGCCAGCGCCAGGACTAGCGGGATCTACGAGCAGTACTTC,TRBV4-1,TRBD2,NA,TRBJ2-7
CASSKLTNTEAFF,TGTGCCAGCAGCAAACTGACGAACACTGAAGCTTTCTTT,TRBV5-4,NA,few,TRBJ1-1
CASSIDTEAFF,TGTGCCAGCAGTATAGACACTGAAGCTTTCTTT,TRBV27,NA,NA,TRBJ1-1
CASSDTGYSDVGEQFF,TGTGCCAGCTCAGACACTGGGTACAGCGACGTTGGGGAGCAGTTCTTC,TRBV18,NA,NA,TRBJ2-1
CASSDHQLGDRAYEQYF,TGTGCCAGCAGTGATCACCAACTCGGGGACAGGGCCTACGAGCAGTACTTC,TRBV2,TRBD1,NA,TRBJ2-7
CASSLGQPQETQYF,TGTGCCAGCAGCTTGGGTCAACCCCAAGAGACCCAGTACTTC,TRBV11-2,NA,NA,TRBJ2-5
CASSSPTGTSDSYEQYF,TGTGCCAGCAGCTCGCCCACCGGGACTAGCGACTCCTACGAGCAGTACTTC,TRBV7-9,TRBD2,NA,TRBJ2-7
CASSQVVARGWDNEQFF,TGTGCCAGCAGCCAAGTGGTCGCGAGGGGGTGGGACAATGAGCAGTTCTTC,TRBV14,NA,NA,TRBJ2-1
CASSVEGTGGYEQYF,TGTGCCAGCAGCGTAGAAGGGACAGGGGGGTACGAGCAGTACTTC,TRBV9,TRBD1,NA,TRBJ2-7
CASSTYRDRTFF,TGTGCCAGCAGCACATATCGGGACAGGACGTTCTTC,TRBV27,TRBD1,NA,TRBJ2-1
CASSAPPRVGGNTIYF,TGTGCCAGCAGCGCGCCGCCGAGAGTCGGAGGAAACACCATATATTTT,TRBV11-2,NA,NA,TRBJ1-3
CASSPTSGSARNEQFF,TGTGCCAGTAGTCCGACTAGCGGGAGCGCGAGGAATGAGCAGTTCTTC,TRBV19,TRBD2,NA,TRBJ2-1
CASSLGLAGGAAKNIQYF,TGTGCCAGTAGTTTGGGACTAGCGGGAGGTGCGGCCAAAAACATTCAGTACTTC,TRBV19,TRBD2,NA,TRBJ2-4
CASSLVRGNEQFF,TGTGCCAGCAGCTTAGTTAGGGGGAATGAGCAGTTCTTC,TRBV11-2,NA,NA,TRBJ2-1
CASSFSVANEQFF,TGTGCCAGCAGTTTTAGTGTAGCCAATGAGCAGTTCTTC,TRBV27,NA,NA,TRBJ2-1
CASTHWDTAHQPQHF,TGTGCCAGCACCCACTGGGACACGGCCCACCAGCCCCAGCATTTT,TRBV6-5,NA,NA,TRBJ1-5
CASSFFRLHYEQYF,TGTGCCAGCAGCTTTTTTCGGCTACACTACGAGCAGTACTTC,TRBV11-2,NA,NA,TRBJ2-7
CASELWDATNEQFF,TGTGCCAGCGAATTATGGGACGCAACCAATGAGCAGTTCTTC,TRBV5-4,NA,NA,TRBJ2-1
CASSTRLAGGYSSTDTQYF,TGTGCCAGCAGCACTAGACTAGCGGGAGGCTACTCTAGCACAGATACGCAGTATTTT,TRBV9,TRBD2,NA,TRBJ2-3
CASSLGQYYEQYF,TGTGCCAGCAGTTTGGGGCAATACTACGAGCAGTACTTC,TRBV27,NA,NA,TRBJ2-7
CASSDRGYPYEQYF,TGTGCCAGCAGTGACAGGGGGTACCCCTACGAGCAGTACTTC,TRBV27,TRBD1,NA,TRBJ2-7
CASSLLRVGRTDTQYF,TGTGCCAGCAGCTTACTCAGGGTGGGGCGCACAGATACGCAGTATTTT,TRBV11-2,NA,NA,TRBJ2-3
CATLGQGKRGNEQFF,TGTGCCACCCTAGGACAGGGGAAGAGGGGGAATGAGCAGTTCTTC,TRBV7-9,TRBD1,NA,TRBJ2-1
CASRLEGSHNQPQHF,TGTGCCAGCAGGCTCGAGGGGAGCCACAATCAGCCCCAGCATTTT,TRBV28,NA,NA,TRBJ1-5
CASSLEGRFYEQYF,TGTGCCAGCAGCTTAGAGGGACGTTTCTACGAGCAGTACTTC,TRBV7-6,NA,NA,TRBJ2-7
CASSGAWGSGNTIYF,TGTGCCAGCAGCGGAGCGTGGGGTTCTGGAAACACCATATATTTT,TRBV9,NA,NA,TRBJ1-3
CAWTSTGRLSYTF,TGTGCCTGGACTTCGACAGGGCGACTCTCCTACACCTTC,TRBV30,TRBD1,NA,TRBJ1-2
CASSVYNEQFF,TGTGCCAGCAGTGTATACAATGAGCAGTTCTTC,TRBV28,NA,NA,TRBJ2-1
CASSLDSWEDTEAFF,TGTGCCAGCAGTTTAGACTCTTGGGAGGACACTGAAGCTTTCTTT,TRBV28,NA,NA,TRBJ1-1
CASRPSGWAENIQYF,TGCGCCAGCAGACCCTCGGGGTGGGCGGAAAACATTCAGTACTTC,TRBV5-1,NA,NA,TRBJ2-4
CASRITTDKYNEQFF,TGTGCCAGCAGAATTACGACAGATAAATACAATGAGCAGTTCTTC,TRBV2,NA,once,TRBJ2-1
CAAPGQGRGSNQPQHF,TGTGCCGCCCCGGGACAGGGTAGGGGTAGCAATCAGCCCCAGCATTTT,TRBV19,TRBD1,once,TRBJ1-5
CASSPLGSGELFF,TGTGCCAGCAGCCCCCTAGGCAGCGGGGAGCTGTTTTTT,TRBV13,NA,NA,TRBJ2-2
CASSLTWDSGNTIYF,TGTGCCAGCAGTTTAACTTGGGACTCTGGAAACACCATATATTTT,TRBV6-5,NA,NA,TRBJ1-3
CASSQEGPGGENTEAFF,TGCGCCAGCAGCCAAGAAGGGCCCGGAGGAGAAAACACTGAAGCTTTCTTT,TRBV4-1,NA,NA,TRBJ1-1
CASSPRDSYSNQPQHF,TGTGCCAGCAGTCCCCGGGACAGTTATAGCAATCAGCCCCAGCATTTT,TRBV28,TRBD1,NA,TRBJ1-5
CASSGGRLYEQYF,TGTGCCAGCAGCGGCGGGAGGCTCTACGAGCAGTACTTC,TRBV2,TRBD2,NA,TRBJ2-7
CASSPPHSGNEKLFF,TGTGCCAGCAGTCCCCCCCACAGTGGTAATGAAAAACTGTTTTTT,TRBV6-1,NA,NA,TRBJ1-4
CSVSPEGETQYF,TGCAGCGTTTCACCCGAAGGGGAGACCCAGTACTTC,TRBV29-1,NA,NA,TRBJ2-5
CASNRPDLGDTEAFF,TGTGCCAGCAACCGACCAGACCTAGGGGACACTGAAGCTTTCTTT,TRBV2,NA,NA,TRBJ1-1
CASSYQSGNTIYF,TGTGCCAGCAGCTACCAGTCTGGAAACACCATATATTTT,TRBV7-9,NA,NA,TRBJ1-3
CASSWDTSSTDTQYF,TGTGCCAGCAGCTGGGATACCTCTAGCACAGATACGCAGTATTTT,TRBV7-6,NA,NA,TRBJ2-3
CASSHPNDGEAFF,TGTGCCAGCAGCCACCCGAACGACGGTGAAGCTTTCTTT,TRBV5-6,NA,NA,TRBJ1-1
CASSLVAGGPIYEQFF,TGTGCCAGCAGCTTAGTTGCGGGAGGGCCAATTTATGAGCAGTTCTTC,TRBV7-2,TRBD2,NA,TRBJ2-1
CASSLGGRLAASYNEQFF,TGTGCCAGCAGCTTAGGAGGTCGACTAGCGGCCTCCTACAATGAGCAGTTCTTC,TRBV11-3,TRBD2,NA,TRBJ2-1
CASSPVRGGEQYF,TGTGCCAGCAGCCCGGTGAGGGGCGGCGAGCAGTACTTC,TRBV7-9,NA,NA,TRBJ2-7